This TCR beta chain was obtained from a study of T cell responses to AZD1222 COVID-19 vaccine. Study results and limitations: Samples come after the peak T cell response, not at day 14. Targeting of unmutated variant regions was reportedly seen in nearly half of spike-specific TCRs.

Repertoires were generated with immunoSEQ multiplex PCR, while TCRdb's copy carries only in-frame clones and drops some. The sample has about 180,000 clones; more than 80% are singletons. About this clone itself: What it binds is unknown.

The CDR3 consists of 15 residues. The germline gives CDR1 SGHDN, CDR2 FVKESK. With 3 bases removed from V and 3 bases from J, the gap between germline ends came to 15 bases. The origin of this receptor is an adult in good health. The chain carries TRBV14 and TRBJ2-7; maybe TRBD2 (6 bases). Source: peripheral blood, taken on day 0 of AZD1222 vaccination. The DNA of the CDR3 is TGTGCCAGCAGCCAGCCCGGGGAGGACGTCTACGAGCAGTACTTC. Amino acids: CASSQPGEDVYEQYF.